This T cell receptor beta chain was identified in a study of CD8+ T cells in alopecia areata. In germline, CDR1 is SGDLS, CDR2 YYNGEE. V dropped 0 bases and J dropped 4; count of bases not matched to a gene: 10. This CDR3 is 17 amino acids long. Extracted RNA was reverse transcribed, and the resulting cDNA served as sequencing template. The repertoire was sequenced with immunoSEQ multiplex PCR; TCRdb's copy has only in-frame clones and lacks some. Here the sample spans 55,000 to 75,000 clones, 45% to 55% being singletons. Sequenced here: CD8+ T cells sorted from blood, sampled at week 0. The chain links TRBV9 to TRBJ2-5; 9 bases match TRBD2. The TCR comes from a human donor with alopecia areata. The CDR3, as DNA: TGTGCCAGCAGCGTAGGGACCTTTAGCGGGAGTAGAGAGACCCAGTACTTC. Encoded protein: CASSVGTFSGSRETQYF.